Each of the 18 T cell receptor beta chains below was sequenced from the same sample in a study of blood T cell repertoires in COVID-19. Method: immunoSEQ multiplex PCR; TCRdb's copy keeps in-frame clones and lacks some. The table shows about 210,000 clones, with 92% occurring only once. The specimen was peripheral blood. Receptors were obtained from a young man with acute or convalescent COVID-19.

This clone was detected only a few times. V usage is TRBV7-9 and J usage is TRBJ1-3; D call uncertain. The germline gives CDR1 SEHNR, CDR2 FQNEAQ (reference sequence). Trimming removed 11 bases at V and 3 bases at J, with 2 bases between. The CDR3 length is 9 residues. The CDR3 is CAYGNTIYF. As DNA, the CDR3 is TGTGCCTATGGAAACACCATATATTTT.

CDR3 coding DNA: TGTGCCAGCAGCCGCGTTACAGATACGCAGTATTTT. Amino acids: CASSRVTDTQYF. V gene TRBV14 combines with J gene TRBJ2-3; D gene ambiguous. The CDR3 loop spans 12 amino acids. Germline lookup yields CDR1 SGHDN and CDR2 FVKESK. Between the trimmed V and J ends, which lost 4 bases and 3 bases, there was a span of 5 bases.

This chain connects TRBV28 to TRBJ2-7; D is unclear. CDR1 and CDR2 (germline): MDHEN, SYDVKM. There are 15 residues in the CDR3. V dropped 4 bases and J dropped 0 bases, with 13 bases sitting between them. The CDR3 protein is CASSSLGRLSYEQYF. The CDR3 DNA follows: TGTGCCAGCAGTTCCCTGGGCCGGCTCTCCTACGAGCAGTACTTC. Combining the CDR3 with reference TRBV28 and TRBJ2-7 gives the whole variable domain DVKVTQSSRYLVKRTGEKVFLECVQDMDHENMFWYRQDPGLGLRLIYFSYDVKMKEKGDIPEGYSVSREKKERFSLILESASTNQTSMYLCASSSLGRLSYEQYFGPGTRLTVT.

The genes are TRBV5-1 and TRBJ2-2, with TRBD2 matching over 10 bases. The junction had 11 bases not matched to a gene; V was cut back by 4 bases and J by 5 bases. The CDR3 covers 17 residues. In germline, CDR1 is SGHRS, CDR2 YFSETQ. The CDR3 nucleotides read TGCGCCAGCAGCCGCGATTCAGCGGGGGGGCGGACCGGGGAGCTGTTTTTT. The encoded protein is CASSRDSAGGRTGELFF.

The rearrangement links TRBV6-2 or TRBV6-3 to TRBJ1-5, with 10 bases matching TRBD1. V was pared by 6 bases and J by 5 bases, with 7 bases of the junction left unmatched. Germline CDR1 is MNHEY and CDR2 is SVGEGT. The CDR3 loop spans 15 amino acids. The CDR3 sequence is CASSKPTGGDQPQHF. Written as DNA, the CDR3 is TGTGCCAGCAGCAAACCGACAGGGGGCGATCAGCCCCAGCATTTT.

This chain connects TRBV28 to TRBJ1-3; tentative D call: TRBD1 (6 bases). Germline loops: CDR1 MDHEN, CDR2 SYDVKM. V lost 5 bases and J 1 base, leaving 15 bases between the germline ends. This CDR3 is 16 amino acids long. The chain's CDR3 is CASSLPIRGSGNTIYF. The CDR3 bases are TGTGCCAGCAGTCTACCCATCAGGGGATCTGGAAACACCATATATTTT.

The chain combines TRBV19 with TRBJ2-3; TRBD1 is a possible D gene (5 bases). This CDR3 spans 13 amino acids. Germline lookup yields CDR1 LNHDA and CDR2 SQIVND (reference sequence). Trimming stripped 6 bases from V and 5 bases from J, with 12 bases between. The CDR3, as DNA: TGTGCCAGTAGCTCAGGGTATGGAGATACGCAGTATTTT. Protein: CASSSGYGDTQYF.

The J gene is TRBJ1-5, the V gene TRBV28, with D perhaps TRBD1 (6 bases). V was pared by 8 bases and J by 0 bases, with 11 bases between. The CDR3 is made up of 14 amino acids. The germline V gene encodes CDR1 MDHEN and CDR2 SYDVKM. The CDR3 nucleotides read TGTGCCAGCTCCAGGGGATTTAGCAATCAGCCCCAGCATTTT. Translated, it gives CASSRGFSNQPQHF.

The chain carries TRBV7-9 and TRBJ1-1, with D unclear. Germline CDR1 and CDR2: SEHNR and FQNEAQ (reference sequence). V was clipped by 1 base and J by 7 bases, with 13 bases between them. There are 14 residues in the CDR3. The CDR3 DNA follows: TGTGCCAGCAGCTTAGGCGCGCGGCGGAATGAAGCTTTCTTT. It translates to CASSLGARRNEAFF.

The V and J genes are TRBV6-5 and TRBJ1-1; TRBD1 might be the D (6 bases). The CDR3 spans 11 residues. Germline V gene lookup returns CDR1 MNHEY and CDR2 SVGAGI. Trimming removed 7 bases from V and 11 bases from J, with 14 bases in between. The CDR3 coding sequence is TGTGCCAGCAAAGGGCCAGGGGATGCTTTCTTT. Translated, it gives CASKGPGDAFF.

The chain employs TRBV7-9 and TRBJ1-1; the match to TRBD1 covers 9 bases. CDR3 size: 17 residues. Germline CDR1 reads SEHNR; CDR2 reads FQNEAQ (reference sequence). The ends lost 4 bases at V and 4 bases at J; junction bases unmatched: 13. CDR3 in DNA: TGTGCCAGCAGCTCAACTCCCGGGACAGGGATTTTCACTGAAGCTTTCTTT. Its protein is CASSSTPGTGIFTEAFF.

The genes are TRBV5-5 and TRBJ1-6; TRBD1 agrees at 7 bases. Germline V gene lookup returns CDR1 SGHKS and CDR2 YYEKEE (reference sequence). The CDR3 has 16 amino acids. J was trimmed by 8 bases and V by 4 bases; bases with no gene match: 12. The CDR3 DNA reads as TGTGCCAGCAGCCAGGGGGGCTGGGTTTTAGATTCACCCCTCCACTTT. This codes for CASSQGGWVLDSPLHF. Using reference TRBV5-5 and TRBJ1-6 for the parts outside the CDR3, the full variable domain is DAGVTQSPTHLIKTRGQQVTLRCSPISGHKSVSWYQQVLGQGPQFIFQYYEKEERGRGNFPDRFSARQFPNYSSELNVNALLLGDSALYLCASSQGGWVLDSPLHFGNGTRLTVT.

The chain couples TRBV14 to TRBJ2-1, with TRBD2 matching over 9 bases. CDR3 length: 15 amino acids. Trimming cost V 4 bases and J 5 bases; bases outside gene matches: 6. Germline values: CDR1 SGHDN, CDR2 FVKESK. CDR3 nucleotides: TGTGCCAGCAGCCCAAGGACTAGCGCCCACAATGAGCAGTTCTTC. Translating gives CASSPRTSAHNEQFF.

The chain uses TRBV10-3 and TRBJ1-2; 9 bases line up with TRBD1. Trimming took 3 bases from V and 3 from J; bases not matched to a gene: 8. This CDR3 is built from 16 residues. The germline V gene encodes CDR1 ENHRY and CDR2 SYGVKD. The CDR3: CAISDPDRGRHYGYTF. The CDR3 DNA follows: TGTGCCATCAGTGATCCGGACAGGGGCCGACACTATGGCTACACCTTC.

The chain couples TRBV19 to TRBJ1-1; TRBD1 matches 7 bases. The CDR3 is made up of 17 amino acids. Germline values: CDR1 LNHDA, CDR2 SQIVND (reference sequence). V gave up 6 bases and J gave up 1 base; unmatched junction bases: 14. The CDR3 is CASRSSGTENTNTEAFF. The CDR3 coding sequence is TGTGCCAGTAGAAGTTCCGGGACAGAGAATACGAACACTGAAGCTTTCTTT.

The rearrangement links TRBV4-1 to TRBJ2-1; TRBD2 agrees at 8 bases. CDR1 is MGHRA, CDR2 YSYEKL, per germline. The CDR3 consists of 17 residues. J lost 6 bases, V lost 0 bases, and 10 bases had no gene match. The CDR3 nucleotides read TGCGCCAGCAGCCAAGAGGGGGGGGTAGCGGGAACCAATGAGCAGTTCTTC. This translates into CASSQEGGVAGTNEQFF.

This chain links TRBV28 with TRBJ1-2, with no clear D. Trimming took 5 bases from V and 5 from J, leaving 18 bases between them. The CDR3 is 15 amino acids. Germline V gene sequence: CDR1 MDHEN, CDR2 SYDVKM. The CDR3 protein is CASSIPSRELYGYTF. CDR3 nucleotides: TGTGCCAGCAGTATCCCCTCCCGTGAACTTTATGGCTACACCTTC.

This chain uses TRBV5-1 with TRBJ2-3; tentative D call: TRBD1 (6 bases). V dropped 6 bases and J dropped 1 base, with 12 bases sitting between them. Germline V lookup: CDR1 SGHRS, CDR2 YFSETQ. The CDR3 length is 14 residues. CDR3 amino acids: CASTYGGGTDTQYF. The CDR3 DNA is TGCGCCAGCACGTATGGGGGCGGCACAGATACGCAGTATTTT.